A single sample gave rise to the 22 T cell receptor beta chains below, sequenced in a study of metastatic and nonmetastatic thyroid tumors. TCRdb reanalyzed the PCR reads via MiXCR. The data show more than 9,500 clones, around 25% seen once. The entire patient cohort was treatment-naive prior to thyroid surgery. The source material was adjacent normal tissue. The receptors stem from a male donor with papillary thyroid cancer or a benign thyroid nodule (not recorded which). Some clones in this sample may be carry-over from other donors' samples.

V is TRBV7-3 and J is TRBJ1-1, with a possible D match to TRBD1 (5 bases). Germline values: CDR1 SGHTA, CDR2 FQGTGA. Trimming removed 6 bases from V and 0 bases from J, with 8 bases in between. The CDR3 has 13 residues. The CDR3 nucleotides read TGTGCCAGCAGTCAGGGTATGAACACTGAAGCTTTCTTT. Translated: CASSQGMNTEAFF.

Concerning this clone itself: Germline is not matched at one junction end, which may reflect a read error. In DNA form, the CDR3 reads TGCTCCAGCAGGAATACGACAGTTAACCTCTCTGGGGCCAACGTCCTGACTTTC. Its protein is CSSRNTTVNLSGANVLTF. V usage is TRBV10-1 and J usage is TRBJ2-6, with a weak D call TRBD1 (5 bases). The CDR3 runs 18 residues. Germline CDR1 WNHNN, CDR2 SYGVQD (reference sequence).

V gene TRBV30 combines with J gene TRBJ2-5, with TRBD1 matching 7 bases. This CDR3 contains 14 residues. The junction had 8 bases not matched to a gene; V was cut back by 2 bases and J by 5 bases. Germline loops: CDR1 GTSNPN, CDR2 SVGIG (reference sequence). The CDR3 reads CAWSSSTGDETQYF. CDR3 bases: TGTGCCTGGAGTTCAAGCACAGGGGACGAGACCCAGTACTTC.

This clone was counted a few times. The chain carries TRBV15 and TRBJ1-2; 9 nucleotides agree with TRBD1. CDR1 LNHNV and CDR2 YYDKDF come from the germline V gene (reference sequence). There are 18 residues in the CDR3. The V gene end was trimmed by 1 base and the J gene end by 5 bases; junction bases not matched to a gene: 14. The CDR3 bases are TGTGCCACCAGCAGAGTTTTCCGACTCGACAGGGGGAAATATGGCTACACCTTC. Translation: CATSRVFRLDRGKYGYTF.

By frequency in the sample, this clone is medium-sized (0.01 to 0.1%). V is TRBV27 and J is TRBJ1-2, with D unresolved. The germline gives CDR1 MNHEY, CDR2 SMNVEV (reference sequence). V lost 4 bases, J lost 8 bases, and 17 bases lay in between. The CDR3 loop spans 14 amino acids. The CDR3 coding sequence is TGTGCCAGCAGTTCGGACTCTCGGGTAGGAGGCTACACCTTC. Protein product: CASSSDSRVGGYTF.

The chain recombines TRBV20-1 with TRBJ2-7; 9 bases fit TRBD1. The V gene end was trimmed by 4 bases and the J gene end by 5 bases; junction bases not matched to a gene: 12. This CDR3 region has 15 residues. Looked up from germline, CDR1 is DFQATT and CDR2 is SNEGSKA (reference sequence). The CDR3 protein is CSAKIPGQGIHEQYF. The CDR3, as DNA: TGCAGTGCTAAAATTCCGGGACAGGGTATCCACGAGCAGTACTTC.

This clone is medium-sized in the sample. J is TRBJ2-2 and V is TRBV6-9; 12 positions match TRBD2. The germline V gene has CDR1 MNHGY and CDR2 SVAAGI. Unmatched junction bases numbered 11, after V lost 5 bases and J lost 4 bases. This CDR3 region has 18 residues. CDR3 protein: CASSRTSGKLRVTGELFF. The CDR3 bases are TGTGCCAGCAGTAGGACTAGCGGGAAACTTCGCGTCACCGGGGAGCTGTTTTTT.

CDR3 region: CSATQGNTEAFF. The CDR3 DNA reads as TGCAGTGCTACACAGGGGAACACTGAAGCTTTCTTT. The rearrangement joins TRBV20-1 to TRBJ1-1, with D maybe TRBD1 (6 bases). Germline CDR1 and CDR2: DFQATT and SNEGSKA (reference sequence). The V end was cut by 4 bases, the J end by 1 base, with 7 bases between. This CDR3 is built from 12 residues.

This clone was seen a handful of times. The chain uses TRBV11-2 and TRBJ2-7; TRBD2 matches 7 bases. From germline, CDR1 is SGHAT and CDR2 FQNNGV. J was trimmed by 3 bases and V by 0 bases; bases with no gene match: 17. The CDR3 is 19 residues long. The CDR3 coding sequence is TGTGCCAGCAGCTTAGATCGGGCAGGTACGGGACTACTTCACTACGAGCAGTACTTC. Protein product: CASSLDRAGTGLLHYEQYF.

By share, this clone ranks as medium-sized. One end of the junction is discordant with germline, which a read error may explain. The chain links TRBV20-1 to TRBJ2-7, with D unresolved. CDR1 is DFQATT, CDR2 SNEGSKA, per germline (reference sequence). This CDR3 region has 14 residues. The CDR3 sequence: CSAAKVRASHEQYF. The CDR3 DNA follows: TGCAGTGCCGCGAAGGTTAGGGCCTCCCACGAGCAGTACTTC.

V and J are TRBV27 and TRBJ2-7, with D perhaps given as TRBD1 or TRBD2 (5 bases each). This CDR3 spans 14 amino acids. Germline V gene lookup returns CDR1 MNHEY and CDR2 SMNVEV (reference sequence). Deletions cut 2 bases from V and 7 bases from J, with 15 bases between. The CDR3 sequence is CASSLTREYWEQYF. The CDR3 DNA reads TGTGCCAGCAGTTTAACCAGGGAGTATTGGGAGCAGTACTTC.

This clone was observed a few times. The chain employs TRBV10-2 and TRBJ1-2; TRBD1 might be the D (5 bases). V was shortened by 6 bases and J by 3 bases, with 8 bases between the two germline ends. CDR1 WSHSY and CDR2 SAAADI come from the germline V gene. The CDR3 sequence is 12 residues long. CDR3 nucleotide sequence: TGCGCCAGCAGGAGGGACGACTATGGCTACACCTTC. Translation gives CASRRDDYGYTF.

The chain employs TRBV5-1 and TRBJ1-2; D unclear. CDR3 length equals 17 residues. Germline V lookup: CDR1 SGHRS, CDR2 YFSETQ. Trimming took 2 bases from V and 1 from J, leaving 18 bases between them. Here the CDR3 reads CASSFSADQSYNYGYTF. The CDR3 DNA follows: TGCGCCAGCAGCTTTTCGGCCGACCAATCCTATAACTATGGCTACACCTTC.

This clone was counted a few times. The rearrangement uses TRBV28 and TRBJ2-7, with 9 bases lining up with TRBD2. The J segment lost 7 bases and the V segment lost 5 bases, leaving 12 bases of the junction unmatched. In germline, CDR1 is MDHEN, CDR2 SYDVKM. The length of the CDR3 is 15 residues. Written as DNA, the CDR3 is TGTGCCAGCAGTCCCCCGACTAGCGGCGGTTGGGAGCAGTACTTC. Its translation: CASSPPTSGGWEQYF.

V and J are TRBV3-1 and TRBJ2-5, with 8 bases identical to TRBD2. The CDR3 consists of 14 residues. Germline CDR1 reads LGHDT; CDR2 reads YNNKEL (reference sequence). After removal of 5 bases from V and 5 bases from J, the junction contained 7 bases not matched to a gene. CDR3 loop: CASSFLGGAETQYF. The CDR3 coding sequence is TGTGCCAGCAGCTTTCTCGGGGGGGCGGAGACCCAGTACTTC.

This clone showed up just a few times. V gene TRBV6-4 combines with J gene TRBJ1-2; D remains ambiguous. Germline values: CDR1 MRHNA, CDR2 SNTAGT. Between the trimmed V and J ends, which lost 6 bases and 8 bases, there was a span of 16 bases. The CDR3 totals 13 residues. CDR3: CASSPDGFGGYTF. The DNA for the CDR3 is TGTGCCAGCAGCCCCGACGGCTTTGGGGGCTACACCTTC.

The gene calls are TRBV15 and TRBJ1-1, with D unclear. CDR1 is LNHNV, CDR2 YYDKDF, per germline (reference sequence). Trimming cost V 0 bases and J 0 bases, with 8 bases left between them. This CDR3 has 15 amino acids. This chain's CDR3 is CATSRDRELNTEAFF. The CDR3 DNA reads TGTGCCACCAGCAGAGACAGAGAGTTGAACACTGAAGCTTTCTTT.

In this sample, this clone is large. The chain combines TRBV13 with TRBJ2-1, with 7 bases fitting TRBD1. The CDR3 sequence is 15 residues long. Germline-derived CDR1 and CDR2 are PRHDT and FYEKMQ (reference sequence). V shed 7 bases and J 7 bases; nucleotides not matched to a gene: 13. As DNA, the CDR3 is TGTGCCAGCATCATTAGTGGGGACAGAAAGAATGAGCAGTTCTTC. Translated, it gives CASIISGDRKNEQFF.

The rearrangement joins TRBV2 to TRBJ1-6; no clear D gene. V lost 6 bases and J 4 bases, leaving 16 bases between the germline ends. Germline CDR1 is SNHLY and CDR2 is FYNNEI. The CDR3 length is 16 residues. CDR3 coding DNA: TGTGCCAGCAGCGAGTCCGGGCCCCTTTATAATTCACCCCTCCACTTT. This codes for CASSESGPLYNSPLHF.

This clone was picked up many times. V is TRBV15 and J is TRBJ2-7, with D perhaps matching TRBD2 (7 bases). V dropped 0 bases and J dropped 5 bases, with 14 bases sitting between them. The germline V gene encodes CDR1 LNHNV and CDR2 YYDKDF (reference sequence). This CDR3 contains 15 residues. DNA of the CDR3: TGTGCCACCAGCAGAGATCTTACAGGGAGGGACGAGCAGTACTTC. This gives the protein CATSRDLTGRDEQYF.

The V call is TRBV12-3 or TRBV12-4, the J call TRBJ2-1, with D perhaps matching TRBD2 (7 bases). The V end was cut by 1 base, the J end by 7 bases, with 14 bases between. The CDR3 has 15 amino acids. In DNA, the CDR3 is TGTGCCAGCAGTTTAGAGGGGGGGTCGTTAAATGAGCAGTTCTTC. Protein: CASSLEGGSLNEQFF.

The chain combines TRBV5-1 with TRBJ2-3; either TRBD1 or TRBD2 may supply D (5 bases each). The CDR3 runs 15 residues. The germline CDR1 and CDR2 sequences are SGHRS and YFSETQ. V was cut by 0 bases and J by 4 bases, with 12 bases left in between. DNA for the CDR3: TGCGCCAGCAGCTTGGACGGGGCAGCCTCAGATACGCAGTATTTT. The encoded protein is CASSLDGAASDTQYF.